These 21 T cell receptor beta chains originate from one sample sequenced in a study of blood T cell repertoires in COVID-19. Profiling relied on immunoSEQ multiplex PCR, and the TCRdb table lists in-frame clones only, not all of them. The repertoire holds some 300,000 clones, with 75% to 90% as singletons. Sequencing used PBMCs or T cells enriched from blood (not recorded which). Receptors originate from a middle-aged woman who had recovered from COVID-19.

This chain links TRBV5-1 with TRBJ2-7, with D perhaps TRBD1 (5 bases). The CDR3 runs 15 residues. CDR1 is SGHRS, CDR2 YFSETQ, per germline. Trimming cost V 0 bases and J 0 bases, with 10 bases left between them. The CDR3 DNA sequence: TGCGCCAGCAGCTTGGGTCAGGGAAGCTCCTACGAGCAGTACTTC. Translated: CASSLGQGSSYEQYF.

The V call is TRBV7-9, the J call TRBJ2-2, with TRBD1 matching 10 bases. CDR3 length equals 14 residues. Germline trimming cut 5 bases from V and 8 bases from J; bases unmatched to any gene: 5. In germline, CDR1 is SEHNR, CDR2 FQNEAQ (reference sequence). Here the CDR3 reads CASSRTGGRGELFF. CDR3 nucleotides: TGTGCCAGCAGCAGGACAGGGGGAAGAGGGGAGCTGTTTTTT.

The rearrangement links TRBV18 to TRBJ2-7; D unclear. Germline values: CDR1 KGHSH, CDR2 LQKENI. The ends were cut back, 4 bases at V and 5 bases at J, with 6 bases in the middle. The CDR3 runs to 11 residues. The CDR3 nucleotides are TGTGCCAGCTCACGGGCTGACGAGCAGTACTTC. Residues: CASSRADEQYF.

The V call is TRBV3-1 (or the pseudogene TRBV3-2), the J call TRBJ2-3; 7 bases are a match to TRBD1. The CDR3 spans 16 residues. V lost 4 bases to trimming and J lost 1 base; unmatched junction nucleotides: 8. From germline, CDR1 is LGHDT and CDR2 YNNKEL (reference sequence). CDR3 DNA sequence: TGTGCCAGCAGCCCTTGGACAGGTCTGGGCACAGATACGCAGTATTTT. Amino acid sequence: CASSPWTGLGTDTQYF.

This rearrangement joins TRBV4-3 to TRBJ2-5, with 12 bases lining up with TRBD1. The germline V gene encodes CDR1 LGHNA and CDR2 YSLEER. CDR3 length equals 17 residues. Losses at the gene ends were 2 bases for V and 5 bases for J; bases not matched to a gene: 9. The CDR3 coding sequence is TGCGCCAGCAGCCAACTGACCGGGACAGGGGGCGCGGAGACCCAGTACTTC. Its protein is CASSQLTGTGGAETQYF.

The V and J genes are TRBV19 and TRBJ1-2, with a weak D call TRBD1 (6 bases). Trimming shortened V by 10 bases and J by 8 bases, and 26 bases separated the two germline ends. The CDR3 runs 15 residues. Germline V gives CDR1 LNHDA, CDR2 SQIVND (reference sequence). The chain's CDR3 is CATKGNLDRSVGYTF. DNA of the CDR3: TGTGCCACCAAGGGGAACCTAGACAGGAGTGTGGGCTACACCTTC. Full variable domain (remainder filled in from reference TRBV19 and TRBJ1-2): DGGITQSPKYLFRKEGQNVTLSCEQNLNHDAMYWYRQDPGQGLRLIYYSQIVNDFQKGDIAEGYSVSREKKESFPLTVTSAQKNPTAFYLCATKGNLDRSVGYTFGSGTRLTVV.

The chain is built from TRBV5-6 and TRBJ2-7; D unclear. Trimming left V 2 bases short and J 7 bases short, with 7 bases between. The CDR3 has 11 residues. The germline V gene has CDR1 SGHDT and CDR2 YYEEEE. DNA of the CDR3: TGTGCCAGCAGCTTTGAGCTGGAGCAGTACTTC. This sequence encodes CASSFELEQYF.

The chain has TRBV7-2 and TRBJ2-3, with TRBD2 matching 13 bases. The CDR3 totals 16 residues. After removal of 3 bases from V and 3 bases from J, the junction contained 3 bases not matched to a gene. Germline loops: CDR1 SGHTA, CDR2 FQGNSA. The CDR3 spells CASSFLGLAGTDTQYF. DNA of the CDR3: TGTGCCAGCAGCTTCTTGGGACTAGCGGGGACAGATACGCAGTATTTT.

The J gene is TRBJ2-3, the V gene TRBV25-1; 7 positions match TRBD1. Per the germline V gene, CDR1 is MGHDK and CDR2 is SYGVNS. V was pared by 2 bases and J by 9 bases, with 2 bases of the junction left unmatched. This CDR3 contains 12 residues. The CDR3 loop is CASSERRGTQYF. In nucleotides, the CDR3 is TGTGCCAGCAGTGAACGCAGGGGGACGCAGTATTTT.

The rearrangement links TRBV7-9 to TRBJ2-2; possibly TRBD2 for D (6 bases). V was cut by 6 bases and J by 2 bases, with 7 bases left in between. CDR3 length: 13 residues. CDR1 is SEHNR and CDR2 is FQNEAQ in the germline V gene (reference sequence). The CDR3 loop reads CASRGGNTGELFF. In DNA form, the CDR3 reads TGTGCCAGCAGGGGGGGAAACACCGGGGAGCTGTTTTTT. The variable domain in full, with the rest retrieved from reference TRBV7-9 and TRBJ2-2, is DTGVSQNPRHKITKRGQNVTFRCDPISEHNRLYWYRQTLGQGPEFLTYFQNEAQLEKSRLLSDRFSAERPKGSFSTLEIQRTEQGDSAMYLCASRGGNTGELFFGEGSRLTVL.

J is TRBJ2-3 and V is TRBV5-4, with TRBD2 matching over 9 bases. The CDR3 has 15 residues. V lost 5 bases and J lost 2; bases outside the gene matches: 6. Germline assignment: CDR1 SGHNT and CDR2 YYREEE (reference sequence). CDR3 DNA sequence: TGTGCCAGCAGGTGGAGCGGGGGGTCCACAGATACGCAGTATTTT. It yields the protein CASRWSGGSTDTQYF.

The DNA of the CDR3 is TGTGCCAGCAGCGGCAGGGGTGGGGATACGCAGTATTTT. Its protein is CASSGRGGDTQYF. This rearrangement joins TRBV7-3 to TRBJ2-3; possible D gene TRBD1, 6 bases. This CDR3 is 13 amino acids long. The V gene's germline CDR1 is SGHTA and CDR2 FQGTGA. The V gene lost 5 bases and the J gene lost 6 bases, with 12 bases spanning the gap.

This sequence joins TRBV28 and TRBJ1-1, with D possibly matching TRBD1 (5 bases). V gave up 4 bases and J gave up 5 bases, with 14 bases separating them. CDR3 length: 14 amino acids. Germline CDR1 MDHEN, CDR2 SYDVKM. The CDR3 here is CASSWPGVKTEAFF. CDR3 in DNA: TGTGCCAGCAGTTGGCCGGGGGTAAAGACTGAAGCTTTCTTT.

V is TRBV5-4 and J is TRBJ1-3; D unclear. V was pared by 0 bases and J by 0 bases, with 10 bases between. The CDR3 length is 16 residues. Germline V gene data show CDR1 as SGHNT and CDR2 as YYREEE (reference sequence). The CDR3 DNA reads TGTGCCAGCAGCTTGGGAACCGGGAGCTCTGGAAACACCATATATTTT. Translating gives CASSLGTGSSGNTIYF.

The chain links TRBV4-2 to TRBJ1-5, with a weak D call TRBD1 (5 bases). The germline CDR1 and CDR2 sequences are LGHNA and YNFKEQ. The CDR3 consists of 16 residues. Trimming took 0 bases from V and 5 from J, leaving 14 bases between them. CDR3 loop: CASSQDPWQGHQPQHF. CDR3 coding DNA: TGTGCCAGCAGCCAAGATCCGTGGCAGGGTCATCAGCCCCAGCATTTT.

The rearrangement joins TRBV18 to TRBJ2-7; 9 nucleotides match TRBD1. The V and J ends lost 4 bases and 5 bases, in that order; junction bases with no gene match: 9. There are 15 residues in the CDR3. The germline V gene has CDR1 KGHSH and CDR2 LQKENI. The CDR3 protein is CASSLGQGGVDEQYF. The CDR3 DNA follows: TGTGCCAGCTCACTGGGACAGGGCGGAGTGGACGAGCAGTACTTC. The full variable domain, in which reference TRBV18 and TRBJ2-7 provide the parts outside the CDR3, is NAGVMQNPRHLVRRRGQEARLRCSPMKGHSHVYWYRQLPEEGLKFMVYLQKENIIDESGMPKERFSAEFPKEGPSILRIQQVVRGDSAAYFCASSLGQGGVDEQYFGPGTRLTVT.

The V gene is TRBV27, the J gene TRBJ2-1; 10 nucleotides align to TRBD1. The CDR3 contains 15 residues. Germline-derived CDR1 and CDR2 are MNHEY and SMNVEV (reference sequence). V was pared by 5 bases and J by 1 base, with 2 bases of the junction left unmatched. The CDR3 coding sequence is TGTGCCAGCAGTCAGGGACAGGGGTCCTACAATGAGCAGTTCTTC. Amino acid sequence: CASSQGQGSYNEQFF.

The J gene is TRBJ1-3, the V gene TRBV29-1; D might be TRBD1 (6 bases). Germline-derived CDR1 and CDR2 are SQVTM and ANQGSEA. Deletions cut 3 bases from V and 1 base from J, with 10 bases between. CDR3 length equals 14 residues. The CDR3 reads CSVDSTGSGNTIYF. The CDR3, as DNA: TGCAGCGTTGACTCTACAGGGTCTGGAAACACCATATATTTT.

The V gene is TRBV3-1 (or the pseudogene TRBV3-2), the J gene TRBJ2-7, with 10 nucleotides matching TRBD2. The CDR3 is made up of 15 amino acids. In germline, CDR1 is LGHDT, CDR2 YNNKEL (reference sequence). After removal of 2 bases from V and 1 base from J, the junction contained 2 bases not matched to a gene. CDR3 DNA: TGTGCCAGCAGCCAAAGACTAGCGGGTTCCTACGAGCAGTACTTC. This encodes CASSQRLAGSYEQYF.

The rearrangement links TRBV6-4 to TRBJ2-3; 14 bases map to TRBD2. From germline, CDR1 is MRHNA and CDR2 SNTAGT. This CDR3 has 17 amino acids. V shed 3 bases and J 6 bases; nucleotides not matched to a gene: 8. The CDR3 nucleotides are TGTGCCAGCAGTGAGAGGACTAGCGGGGGGAAAAGGGATACGCAGTATTTT. As protein: CASSERTSGGKRDTQYF.

This clone was counted at least ten times. The chain couples TRBV19 to TRBJ1-2; D possibly corresponds to TRBD1 (6 bases). The CDR3 contains 15 residues. V lost 8 bases and J lost 3, with 19 bases in between. Germline values: CDR1 LNHDA, CDR2 SQIVND (reference sequence). The CDR3 nucleotides are TGTGCCAGTCTACAGGGCAACTACCCTGACTATGGCTACACCTTC. It codes for CASLQGNYPDYGYTF. Variable domain in full (rest from reference TRBV19 and TRBJ1-2): DGGITQSPKYLFRKEGQNVTLSCEQNLNHDAMYWYRQDPGQGLRLIYYSQIVNDFQKGDIAEGYSVSREKKESFPLTVTSAQKNPTAFYLCASLQGNYPDYGYTFGSGTRLTVV.